The clone carrying this TCR beta chain came up once. Produced via immunoSEQ multiplex PCR; TCRdb's table is partial and in-frame only. The sample has 38,000 or so clones, around 93% seen once. V was pared by 5 bases and J by 3 bases, with 16 bases between. The V gene's germline CDR1 is MNHNY and CDR2 SVGAGI (reference sequence). The CDR3 contains 15 residues. This sample is part of a study of T cell changes during pregnancy in multiple sclerosis. This chain connects TRBV6-6 to TRBJ2-5, with D perhaps matching TRBD2 (5 bases). This TCR came from a female donor with multiple sclerosis, enrolled in a pregnancy study. The source was CD4+ T cells from peripheral blood mononuclear cells, collected in the first trimester of pregnancy. CDR3 in DNA: TGTGCCAGCAGTCAGCCCCGGGGAAGAGAAGAGACCCAGTACTTC. Translated, it gives CASSQPRGREETQYF.